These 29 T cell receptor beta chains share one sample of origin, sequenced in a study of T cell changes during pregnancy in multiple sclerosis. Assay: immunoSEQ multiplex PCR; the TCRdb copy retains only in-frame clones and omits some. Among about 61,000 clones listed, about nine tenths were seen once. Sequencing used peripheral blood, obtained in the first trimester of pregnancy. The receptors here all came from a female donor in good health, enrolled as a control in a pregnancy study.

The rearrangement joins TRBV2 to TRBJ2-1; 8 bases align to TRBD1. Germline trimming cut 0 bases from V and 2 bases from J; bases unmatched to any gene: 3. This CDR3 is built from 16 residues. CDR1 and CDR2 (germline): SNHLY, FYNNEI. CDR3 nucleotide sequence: TGTGCCAGCAGTGAAGCGTCCAGGGGGCCCTACAATGAGCAGTTCTTC. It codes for CASSEASRGPYNEQFF.

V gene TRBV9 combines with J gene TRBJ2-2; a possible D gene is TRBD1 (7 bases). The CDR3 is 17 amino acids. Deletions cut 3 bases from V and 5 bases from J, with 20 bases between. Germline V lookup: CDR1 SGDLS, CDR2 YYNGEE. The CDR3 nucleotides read TGTGCCAGCAGCGCAAGGCCAGGGGGAGGAGGGACCGGGGAGCTGTTTTTT. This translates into CASSARPGGGGTGELFF.

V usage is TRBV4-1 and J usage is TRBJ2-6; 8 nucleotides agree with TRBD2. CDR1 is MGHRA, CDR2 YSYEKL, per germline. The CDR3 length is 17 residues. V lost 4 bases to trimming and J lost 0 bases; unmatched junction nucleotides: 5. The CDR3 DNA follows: TGCGCCAGCAGCCCCGGGGGGGAGAGCTCTGGGGCCAACGTCCTGACTTTC. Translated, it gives CASSPGGESSGANVLTF.

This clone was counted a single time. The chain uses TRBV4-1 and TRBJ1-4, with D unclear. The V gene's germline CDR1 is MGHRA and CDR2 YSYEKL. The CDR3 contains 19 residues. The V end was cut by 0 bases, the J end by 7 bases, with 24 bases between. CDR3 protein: CASSQDLVSQRAESEKLFF. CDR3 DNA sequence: TGCGCCAGCAGCCAAGATTTAGTATCTCAGAGGGCGGAGAGTGAAAAACTGTTTTTT.

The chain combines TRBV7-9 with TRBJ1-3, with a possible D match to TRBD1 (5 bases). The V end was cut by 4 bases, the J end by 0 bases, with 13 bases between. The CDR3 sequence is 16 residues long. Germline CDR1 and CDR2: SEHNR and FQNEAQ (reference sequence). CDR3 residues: CASSWRDFTSGNTIYF. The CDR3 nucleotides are TGTGCCAGCAGCTGGAGGGACTTCACCTCTGGAAACACCATATATTTT. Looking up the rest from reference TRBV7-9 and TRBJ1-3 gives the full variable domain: DTGVSQNPRHKITKRGQNVTFRCDPISEHNRLYWYRQTLGQGPEFLTYFQNEAQLEKSRLLSDRFSAERPKGSFSTLEIQRTEQGDSAMYLCASSWRDFTSGNTIYFGEGSWLTVV.

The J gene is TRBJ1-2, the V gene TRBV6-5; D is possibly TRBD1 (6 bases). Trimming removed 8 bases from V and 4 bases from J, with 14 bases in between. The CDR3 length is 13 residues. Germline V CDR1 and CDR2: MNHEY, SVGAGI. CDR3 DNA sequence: TGTGCCAGCTGCCCAGGGGCCTCCTATGGCTACACCTTC. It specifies CASCPGASYGYTF.

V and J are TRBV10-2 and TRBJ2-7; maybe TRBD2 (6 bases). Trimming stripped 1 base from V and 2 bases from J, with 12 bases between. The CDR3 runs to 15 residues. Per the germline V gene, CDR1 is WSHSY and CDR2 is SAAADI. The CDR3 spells CASSELARETYEQYF. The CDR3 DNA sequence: TGCGCCAGCAGTGAGTTAGCACGGGAGACCTACGAGCAGTACTTC.

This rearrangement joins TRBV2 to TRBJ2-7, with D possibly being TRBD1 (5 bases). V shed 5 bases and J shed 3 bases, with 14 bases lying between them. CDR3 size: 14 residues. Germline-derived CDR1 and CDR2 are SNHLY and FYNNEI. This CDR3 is CASSIGAGFYEQYF. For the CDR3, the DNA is TGTGCCAGCAGTATAGGGGCAGGTTTCTACGAGCAGTACTTC. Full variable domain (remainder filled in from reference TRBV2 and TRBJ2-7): EPEVTQTPSHQVTQMGQEVILRCVPISNHLYFYWYRQILGQKVEFLVSFYNNEISEKSEIFDDQFSVERPDGSNFTLKIRSTKLEDSAMYFCASSIGAGFYEQYFGPGTRLTVT.

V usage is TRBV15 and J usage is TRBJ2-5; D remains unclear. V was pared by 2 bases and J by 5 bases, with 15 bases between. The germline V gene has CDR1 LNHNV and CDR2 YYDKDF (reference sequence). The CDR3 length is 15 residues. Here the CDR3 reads CATSRIPTVSETQYF. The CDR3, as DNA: TGTGCCACCAGCAGAATCCCCACGGTTAGCGAGACCCAGTACTTC. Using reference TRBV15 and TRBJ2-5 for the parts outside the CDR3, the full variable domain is DAMVIQNPRYQVTQFGKPVTLSCSQTLNHNVMYWYQQKSSQAPKLLFHYYDKDFNNEADTPDNFQSRRPNTSFCFLDIRSPGLGDTAMYLCATSRIPTVSETQYFGPGTRLLVL.

The CDR3 loop is CAISESNLRADTQYF. The CDR3 DNA reads TGTGCCATCAGTGAGTCGAACCTGAGAGCAGATACGCAGTATTTT. This chain links TRBV10-3 with TRBJ2-3, with unresolved D. The CDR3 has 15 residues. Germline CDR1 ENHRY, CDR2 SYGVKD. V was clipped by 0 bases and J by 4 bases, with 11 bases between them.

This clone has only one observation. Written as DNA, the CDR3 is TGTGCCAGCAGCTCACCCCCGTCCTACCAGTACTTC. This codes for CASSSPPSYQYF. The gene calls are TRBV5-6 and TRBJ2-5; D is unclear. Germline V gives CDR1 SGHDT, CDR2 YYEEEE. This CDR3 is 12 amino acids long. V gave up 3 bases and J gave up 10 bases, with 13 bases separating them. Variable domain in full (rest from reference TRBV5-6 and TRBJ2-5): DAGVTQSPTHLIKTRGQQVTLRCSPKSGHDTVSWYQQALGQGPQFIFQYYEEEERQRGNFPDRFSGHQFPNYSSELNVNALLLGDSALYLCASSSPPSYQYFGPGTRLLVL.

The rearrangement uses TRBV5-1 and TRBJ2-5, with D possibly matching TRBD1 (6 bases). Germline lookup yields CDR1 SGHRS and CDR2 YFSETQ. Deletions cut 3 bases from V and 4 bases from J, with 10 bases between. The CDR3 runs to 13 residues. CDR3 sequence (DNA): TGCGCCAGCAGCTCAGGGGTTGGAGAGACCCAGTACTTC. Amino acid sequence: CASSSGVGETQYF.

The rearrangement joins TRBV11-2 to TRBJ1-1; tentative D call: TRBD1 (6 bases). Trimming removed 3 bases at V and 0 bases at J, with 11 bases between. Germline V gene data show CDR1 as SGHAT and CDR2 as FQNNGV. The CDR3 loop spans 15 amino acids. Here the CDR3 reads CASSFPGQLNTEAFF. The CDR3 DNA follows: TGTGCCAGCAGCTTTCCCGGACAGTTGAACACTGAAGCTTTCTTT.

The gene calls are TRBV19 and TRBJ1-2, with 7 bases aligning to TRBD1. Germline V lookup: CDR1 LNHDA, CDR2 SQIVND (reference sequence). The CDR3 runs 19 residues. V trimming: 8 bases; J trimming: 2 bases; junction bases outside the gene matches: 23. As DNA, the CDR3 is TGTGCCAGTCGGGGCTTCGACAAAGTCAAGGACAGGCCAAACTATGGCTACACCTTC. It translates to CASRGFDKVKDRPNYGYTF.

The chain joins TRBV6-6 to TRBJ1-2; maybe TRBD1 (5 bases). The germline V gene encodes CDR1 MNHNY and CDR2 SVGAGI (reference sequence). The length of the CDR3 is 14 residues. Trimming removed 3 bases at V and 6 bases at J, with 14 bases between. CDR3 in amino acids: CASSYGLQVDGYTF. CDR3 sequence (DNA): TGTGCCAGCAGTTATGGTCTACAGGTCGATGGCTACACCTTC.

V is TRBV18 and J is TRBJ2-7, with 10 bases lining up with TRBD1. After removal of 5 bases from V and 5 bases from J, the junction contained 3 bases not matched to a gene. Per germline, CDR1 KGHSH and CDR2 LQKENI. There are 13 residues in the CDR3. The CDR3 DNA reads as TGTGCCAGCTCATTCGGGACAGGGGACGAGCAGTACTTC. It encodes CASSFGTGDEQYF.

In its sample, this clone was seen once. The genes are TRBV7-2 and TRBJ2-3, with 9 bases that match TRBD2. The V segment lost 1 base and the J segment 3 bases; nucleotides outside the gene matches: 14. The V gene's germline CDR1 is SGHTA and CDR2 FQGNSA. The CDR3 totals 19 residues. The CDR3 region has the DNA TGTGCCAGCAGCTTAGAGGGGCAGCGGGGGGAAGGCGCGACAGATACGCAGTATTTT. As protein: CASSLEGQRGEGATDTQYF.

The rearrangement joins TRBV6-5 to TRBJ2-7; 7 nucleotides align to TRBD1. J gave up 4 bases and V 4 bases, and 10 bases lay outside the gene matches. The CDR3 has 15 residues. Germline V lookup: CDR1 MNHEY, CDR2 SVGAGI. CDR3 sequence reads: CASSLRRQGRYEQYF. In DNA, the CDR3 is TGTGCCAGCAGTTTACGTAGACAGGGTCGGTACGAGCAGTACTTC.

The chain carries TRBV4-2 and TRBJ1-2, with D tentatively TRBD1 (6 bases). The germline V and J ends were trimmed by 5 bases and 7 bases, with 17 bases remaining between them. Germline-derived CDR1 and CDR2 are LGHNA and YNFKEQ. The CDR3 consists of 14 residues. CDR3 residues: CASSGTRGGSGYTF. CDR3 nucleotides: TGTGCCAGCAGCGGAACCCGCGGGGGCTCTGGCTACACCTTC.

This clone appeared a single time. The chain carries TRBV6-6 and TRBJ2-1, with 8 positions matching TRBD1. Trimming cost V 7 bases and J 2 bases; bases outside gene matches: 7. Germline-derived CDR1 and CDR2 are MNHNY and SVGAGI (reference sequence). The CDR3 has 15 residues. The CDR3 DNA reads TGTGCCAGCATTCCACAGACAGGGGCCTACAATGAGCAGTTCTTC. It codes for CASIPQTGAYNEQFF.

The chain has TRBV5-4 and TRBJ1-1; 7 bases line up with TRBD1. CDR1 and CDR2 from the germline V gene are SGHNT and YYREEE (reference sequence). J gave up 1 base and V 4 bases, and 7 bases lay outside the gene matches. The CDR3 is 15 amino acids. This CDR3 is CASSPPDRRNTEAFF. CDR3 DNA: TGTGCCAGCAGCCCCCCGGACAGGAGGAACACTGAAGCTTTCTTT.

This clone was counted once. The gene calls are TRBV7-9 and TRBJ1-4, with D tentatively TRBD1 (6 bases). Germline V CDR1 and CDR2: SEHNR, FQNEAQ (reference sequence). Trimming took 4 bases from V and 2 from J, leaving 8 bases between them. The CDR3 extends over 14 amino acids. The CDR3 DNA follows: TGTGCCAGCAGCTCGCAGGGGACTAATGAAAAACTGTTTTTT. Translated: CASSSQGTNEKLFF.

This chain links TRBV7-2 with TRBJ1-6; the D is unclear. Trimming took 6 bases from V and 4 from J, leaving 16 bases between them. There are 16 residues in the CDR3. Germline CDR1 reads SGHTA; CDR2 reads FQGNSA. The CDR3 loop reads CASRRFPGAYNSPLHF. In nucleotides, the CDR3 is TGTGCCAGCAGGCGTTTCCCGGGAGCTTATAATTCACCCCTCCACTTT. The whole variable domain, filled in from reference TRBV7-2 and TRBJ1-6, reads GAGVSQSPSNKVTEKGKDVELRCDPISGHTALYWYRQSLGQGLEFLIYFQGNSAPDKSGLPSDRFSAERTGGSVSTLTIQRTQQEDSAVYLCASRRFPGAYNSPLHFGNGTRLTVT.

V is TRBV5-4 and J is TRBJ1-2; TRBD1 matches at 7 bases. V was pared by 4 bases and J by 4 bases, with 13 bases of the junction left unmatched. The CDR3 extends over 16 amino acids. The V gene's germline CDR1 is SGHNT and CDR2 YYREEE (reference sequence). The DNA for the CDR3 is TGTGCCAGCAGCCCGGCTTACGCAGGGGGTACCTATGGCTACACCTTC. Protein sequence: CASSPAYAGGTYGYTF.

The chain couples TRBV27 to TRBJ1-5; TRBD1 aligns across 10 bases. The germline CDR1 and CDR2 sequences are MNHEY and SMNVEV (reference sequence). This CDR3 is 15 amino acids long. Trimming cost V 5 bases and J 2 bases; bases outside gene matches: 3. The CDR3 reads CASSDRGPGNQPQHF. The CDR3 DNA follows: TGTGCCAGCAGTGACAGGGGGCCGGGCAATCAGCCCCAGCATTTT.

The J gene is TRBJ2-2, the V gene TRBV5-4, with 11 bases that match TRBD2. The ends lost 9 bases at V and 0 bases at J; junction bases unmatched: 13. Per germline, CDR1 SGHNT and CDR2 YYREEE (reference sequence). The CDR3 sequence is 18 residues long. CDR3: CATTRTSGPVANTGELFF. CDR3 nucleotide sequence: TGTGCCACGACCCGGACTAGCGGGCCCGTTGCGAACACCGGGGAGCTGTTTTTT.

CDR3 region: CASSQGGLQETQYF. CDR3 in DNA: TGTGCCAGCAGCCAAGGGGGCCTCCAAGAGACCCAGTACTTC. The J gene is TRBJ2-5, the V gene TRBV5-6; 7 bases agree with TRBD1. Germline values: CDR1 SGHDT, CDR2 YYEEEE. The CDR3 has 14 residues. The junction had 4 bases not matched to a gene; V was cut back by 4 bases and J by 1 base.

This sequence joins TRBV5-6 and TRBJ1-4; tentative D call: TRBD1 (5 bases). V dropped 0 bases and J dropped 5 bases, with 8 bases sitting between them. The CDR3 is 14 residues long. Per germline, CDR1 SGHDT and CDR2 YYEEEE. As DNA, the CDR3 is TGTGCCAGCAGCTTGGGACAGAGGAATGAAAAACTGTTTTTT. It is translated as CASSLGQRNEKLFF. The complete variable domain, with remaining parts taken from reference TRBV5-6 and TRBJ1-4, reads DAGVTQSPTHLIKTRGQQVTLRCSPKSGHDTVSWYQQALGQGPQFIFQYYEEEERQRGNFPDRFSGHQFPNYSSELNVNALLLGDSALYLCASSLGQRNEKLFFGSGTQLSVL.

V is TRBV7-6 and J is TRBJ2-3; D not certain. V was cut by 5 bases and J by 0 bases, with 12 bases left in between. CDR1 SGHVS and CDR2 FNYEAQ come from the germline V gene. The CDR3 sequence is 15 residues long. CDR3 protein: CASSANYGSTDTQYF. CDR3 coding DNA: TGTGCCAGCAGCGCAAACTACGGAAGCACAGATACGCAGTATTTT.